This T cell receptor beta chain originates from a study of blood T cell repertoires in COVID-19. Study-wide context: PBMCs, B-cell-depleted T cells, or T cells provided the cDNA or gDNA that made up the material.

Followed longitudinally, the Seattle patients had been enrolled during active infection. The V segment lost 6 bases and the J segment 0 bases; nucleotides outside the gene matches: 4. CDR3 length equals 14 residues. Per germline, CDR1 MNHEY and CDR2 SVGAGI. Methods used by the authors: Scientists estimated how many nucleated cells there were by amplifying reference gene primers. Using immunoSEQ multiplex PCR, the repertoire was profiled, and TCRdb retains in-frame clones only, with some absent. Clone size and V and J calls were adopted from that table, with D and trimming inferred from the DNA. The sample records about 170,000 clones, roughly 86% being singletons.

Sequencing was carried out using peripheral blood. J is TRBJ1-1 and V is TRBV6-5; 7 bases are a match to TRBD1. The receptor's source is a woman of 80 years or more with COVID-19, enrolled during active disease. The CDR3 reads CASSPDRVNTEAFF. The CDR3, as DNA: TGTGCCAGCAGCCCCGACAGGGTGAACACTGAAGCTTTCTTT.